Listed below are T cell receptor beta chains from one sample, sequenced in a study of PD-1 blockade in classical Hodgkin lymphoma. Profiled with immunoSEQ multiplex PCR; TCRdb holds only in-frame clones, not every one. The sample includes around 53,000 clones, 65% to 80% of them seen just once. This specimen consisted of peripheral blood mononuclear cells (PBMCs), obtained before the fourth cycle of nivolumab. These receptors came from a human donor with classical Hodgkin lymphoma. The CDR3 runs from the conserved cysteine through the conserved F or W. The D gene is left open where the match is weak. Not all rows give a size; the values are once, few, many and, for expanded clones, a class.

J | D | size | V | CDR3 | DNA
TRBJ2-7 | NA | NA | TRBV20-1 | CSATGYYEQYF | TGCAGTGCTACGGGCTACTACGAGCAGTACTTC
TRBJ1-2 | NA | NA | TRBV28 | CASSFQNYGYTF | TGTGCCAGCAGTTTCCAGAACTATGGCTACACCTTC
TRBJ2-6 | TRBD1 | NA | TRBV27 | CASSLWGQGASSGANVLTF | TGTGCCAGCAGTTTATGGGGACAGGGAGCGAGCTCTGGGGCCAACGTCCTGACTTTC
TRBJ2-1 | NA | NA | TRBV27 | CASSPFGPRVAGSVNEQFF | TGTGCCAGCAGTCCTTTTGGCCCGCGTGTTGCGGGGAGTGTCAATGAGCAGTTCTTC
TRBJ2-5 | NA | NA | TRBV10-3 | CAISVGDGQETQYF | TGTGCCATCAGTGTGGGGGACGGACAAGAGACCCAGTACTTC
TRBJ1-2 | NA | few | TRBV19 | CASSTKRREEAYGYTF | TGTGCCAGTAGTACAAAACGACGCGAAGAAGCCTATGGCTACACCTTC
TRBJ2-2 | NA | NA | TRBV6-6 | CASSYSPGTGELFF | TGTGCCAGCAGTTACTCACCGGGTACCGGGGAGCTGTTTTTT
TRBJ1-1 | TRBD1 | NA | TRBV7-9 | CASSRTGSNTEAFF | TGTGCCAGCAGCAGGACAGGGTCGAACACTGAAGCTTTCTTT
TRBJ1-1 | NA | NA | TRBV11-3 | CASSLVGRVNTEAFF | TGTGCCAGCAGCTTAGTCGGACGGGTAAACACTGAAGCTTTCTTT
TRBJ2-1 | TRBD1 | NA | TRBV6-5 | CASSWTGTYNEQFF | TGTGCCAGCAGTTGGACAGGAACGTACAATGAGCAGTTCTTC
TRBJ2-1 | TRBD2 | NA | TRBV5-4 | CASSLGTSGKYNEQFF | TGTGCCAGCAGCTTGGGGACTAGCGGGAAGTACAATGAGCAGTTCTTC
TRBJ2-3 | TRBD2 | NA | TRBV7-7 | CASSHGLAGADTQYF | TGTGCTAGCAGCCACGGACTAGCGGGAGCAGATACGCAGTATTTT
TRBJ2-2 | NA | NA | TRBV18 | CASSPSITGAHNGELFF | TGTGCCAGCTCACCATCGATTACGGGGGCGCATAATGGGGAGCTGTTTTTT